This T cell receptor beta chain was retrieved from a study of T cells in Graves' hyperthyroidism and ophthalmopathy. Study-wide points: In blood, most of the thyroid clonotypes expanded above 0.001 were also present.

Note on this clonotype: The target antigen is unknown.

Amplification of TCR beta CDR3 regions used RNA as the template. During a first-round RT-PCR of the TCR CDR3, the HTBI primer set was used. TCRdb recomputed calls from the multiplex PCR reads with MiXCR, one row per CDR3 protein. The data contain 300,000 or so distinct CDR3 sequences, approximately 15% of them singletons. This CDR3 has 17 amino acids. V lost 4 bases and J lost 4; bases outside the gene matches: 8. Germline V gene sequence: CDR1 SGHNT, CDR2 YENEEA. The chain links TRBV11-3 to TRBJ2-6; 9 bases are a match to TRBD1. The source is a woman aged 60-75 years with Graves' ophthalmopathy. Material: blood. The CDR3 sequence: CASSSAGQGSGANVLTF. The CDR3 DNA sequence: TGTGCCAGCAGCTCCGCGGGACAGGGTTCAGGGGCCAACGTCCTGACTTTC.